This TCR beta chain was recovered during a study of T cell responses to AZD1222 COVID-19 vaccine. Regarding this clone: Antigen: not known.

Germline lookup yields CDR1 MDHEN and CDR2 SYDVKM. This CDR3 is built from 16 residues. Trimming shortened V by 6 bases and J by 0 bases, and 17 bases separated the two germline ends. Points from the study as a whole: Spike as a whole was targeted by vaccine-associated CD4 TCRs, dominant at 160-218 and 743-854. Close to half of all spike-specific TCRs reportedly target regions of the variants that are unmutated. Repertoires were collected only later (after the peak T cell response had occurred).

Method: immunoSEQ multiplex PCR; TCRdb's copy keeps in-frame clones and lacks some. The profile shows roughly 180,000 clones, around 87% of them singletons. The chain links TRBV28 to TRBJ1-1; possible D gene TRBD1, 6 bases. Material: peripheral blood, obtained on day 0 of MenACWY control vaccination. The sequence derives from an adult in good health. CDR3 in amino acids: CASSINYRDMNTEAFF. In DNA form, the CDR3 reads TGTGCCAGCAGCATAAATTACAGGGACATGAACACTGAAGCTTTCTTT.